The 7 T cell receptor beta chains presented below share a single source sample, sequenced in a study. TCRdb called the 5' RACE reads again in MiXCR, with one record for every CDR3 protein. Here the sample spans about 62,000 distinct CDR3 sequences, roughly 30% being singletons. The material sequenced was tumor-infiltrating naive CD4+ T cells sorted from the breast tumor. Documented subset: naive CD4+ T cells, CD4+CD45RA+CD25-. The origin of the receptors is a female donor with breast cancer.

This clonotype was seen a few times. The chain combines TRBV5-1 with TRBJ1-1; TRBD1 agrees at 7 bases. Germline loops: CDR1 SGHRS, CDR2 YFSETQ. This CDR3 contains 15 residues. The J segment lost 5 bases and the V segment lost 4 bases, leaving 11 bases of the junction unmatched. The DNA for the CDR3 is TGCGCCAGCAGCCCCAGGACAGGCGGGAGGACTGAAGCTTTCTTT. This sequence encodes CASSPRTGGRTEAFF.

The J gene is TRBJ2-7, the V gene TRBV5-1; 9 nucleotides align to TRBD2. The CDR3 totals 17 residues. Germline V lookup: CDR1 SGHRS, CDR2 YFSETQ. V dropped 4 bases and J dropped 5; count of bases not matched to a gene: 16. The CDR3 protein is CASSPQGEAGGMDEQYF. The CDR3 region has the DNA TGCGCCAGCAGCCCCCAGGGTGAAGCGGGAGGTATGGACGAGCAGTACTTC.

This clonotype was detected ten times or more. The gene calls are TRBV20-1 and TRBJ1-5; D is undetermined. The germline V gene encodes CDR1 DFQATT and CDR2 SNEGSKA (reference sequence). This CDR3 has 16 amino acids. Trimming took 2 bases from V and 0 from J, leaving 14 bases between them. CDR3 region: CSARPTWRVSNQPQHF. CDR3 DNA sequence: TGCAGTGCTAGACCGACTTGGAGGGTTAGCAATCAGCCCCAGCATTTT.

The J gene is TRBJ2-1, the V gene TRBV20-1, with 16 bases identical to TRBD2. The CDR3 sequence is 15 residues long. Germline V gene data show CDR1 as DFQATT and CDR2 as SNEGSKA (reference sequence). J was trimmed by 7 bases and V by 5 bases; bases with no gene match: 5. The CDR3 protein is CSAGTSGGAGNEQFF. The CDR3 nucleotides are TGCAGTGCTGGGACTAGCGGGGGGGCCGGGAATGAGCAGTTCTTC.

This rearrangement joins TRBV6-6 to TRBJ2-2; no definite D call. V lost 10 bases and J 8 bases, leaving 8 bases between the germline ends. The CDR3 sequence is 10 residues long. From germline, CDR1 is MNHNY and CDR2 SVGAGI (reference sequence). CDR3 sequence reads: CATRRGELFF. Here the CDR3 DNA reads TGTGCCACCCGCCGGGGGGAGCTGTTTTTT.

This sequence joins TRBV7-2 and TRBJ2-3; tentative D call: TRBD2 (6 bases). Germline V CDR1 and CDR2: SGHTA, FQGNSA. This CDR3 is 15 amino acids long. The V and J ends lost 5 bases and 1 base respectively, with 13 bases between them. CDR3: CASSPPGGGTDTQYF. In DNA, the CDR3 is TGTGCCAGCAGCCCCCCGGGCGGGGGCACAGATACGCAGTATTTT.

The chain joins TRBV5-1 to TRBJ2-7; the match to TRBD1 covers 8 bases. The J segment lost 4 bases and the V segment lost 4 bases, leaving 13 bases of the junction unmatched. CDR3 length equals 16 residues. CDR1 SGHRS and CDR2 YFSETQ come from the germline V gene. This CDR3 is CASSPSVPGGLYEQYF. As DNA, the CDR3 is TGCGCCAGCAGCCCCTCCGTTCCAGGGGGCTTGTACGAGCAGTACTTC.